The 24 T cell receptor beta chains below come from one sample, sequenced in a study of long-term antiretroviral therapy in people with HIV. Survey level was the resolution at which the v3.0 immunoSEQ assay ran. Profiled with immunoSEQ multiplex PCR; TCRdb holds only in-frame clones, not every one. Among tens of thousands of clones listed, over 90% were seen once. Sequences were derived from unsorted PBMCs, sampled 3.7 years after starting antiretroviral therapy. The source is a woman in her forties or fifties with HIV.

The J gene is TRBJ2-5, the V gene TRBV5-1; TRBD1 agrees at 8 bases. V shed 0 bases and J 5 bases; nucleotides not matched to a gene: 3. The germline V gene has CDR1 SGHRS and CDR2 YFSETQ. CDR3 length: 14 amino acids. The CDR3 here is CASSLGQGSETQYF. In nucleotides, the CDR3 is TGCGCCAGCAGCTTGGGACAGGGGTCGGAGACCCAGTACTTC.

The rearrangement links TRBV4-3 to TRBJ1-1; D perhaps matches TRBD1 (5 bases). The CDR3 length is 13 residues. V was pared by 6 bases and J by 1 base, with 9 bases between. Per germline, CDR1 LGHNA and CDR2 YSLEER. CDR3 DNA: TGCGCCAGCAGTCTTGACAGGAACACTGAAGCTTTCTTT. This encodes CASSLDRNTEAFF.

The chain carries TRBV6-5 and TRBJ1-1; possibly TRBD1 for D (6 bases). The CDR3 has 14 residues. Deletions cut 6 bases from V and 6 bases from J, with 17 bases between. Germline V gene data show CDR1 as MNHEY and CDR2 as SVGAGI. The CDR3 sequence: CASSFGQGGSEAFF. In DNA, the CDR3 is TGTGCCAGCAGCTTCGGACAAGGGGGTTCTGAAGCTTTCTTT.

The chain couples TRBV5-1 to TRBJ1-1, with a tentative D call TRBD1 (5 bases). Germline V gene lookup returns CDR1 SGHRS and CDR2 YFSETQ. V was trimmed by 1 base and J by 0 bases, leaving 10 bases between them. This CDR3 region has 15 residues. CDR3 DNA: TGCGCCAGCAGCTTGAGGGGCAGTATGAACACTGAAGCTTTCTTT. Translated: CASSLRGSMNTEAFF.

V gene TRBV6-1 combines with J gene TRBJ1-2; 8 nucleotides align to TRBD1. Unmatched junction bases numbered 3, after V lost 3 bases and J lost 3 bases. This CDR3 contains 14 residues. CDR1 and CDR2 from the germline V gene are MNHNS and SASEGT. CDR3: CASSDQGAHYGYTF. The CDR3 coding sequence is TGTGCCAGCAGTGACCAGGGGGCCCACTATGGCTACACCTTC.

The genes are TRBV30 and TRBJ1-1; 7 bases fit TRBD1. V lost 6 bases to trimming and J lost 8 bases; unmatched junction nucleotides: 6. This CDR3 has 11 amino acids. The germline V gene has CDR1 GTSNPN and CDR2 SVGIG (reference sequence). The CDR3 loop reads CACWDSSEAFF. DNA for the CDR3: TGTGCCTGCTGGGACAGCTCAGAAGCTTTCTTT.

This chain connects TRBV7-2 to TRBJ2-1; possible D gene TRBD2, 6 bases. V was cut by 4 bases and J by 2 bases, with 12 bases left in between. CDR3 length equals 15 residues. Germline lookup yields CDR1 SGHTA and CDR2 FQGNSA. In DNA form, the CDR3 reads TGTGCCAGCAGCTCGACCGGACTACCCTACAATGAGCAGTTCTTC. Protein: CASSSTGLPYNEQFF.

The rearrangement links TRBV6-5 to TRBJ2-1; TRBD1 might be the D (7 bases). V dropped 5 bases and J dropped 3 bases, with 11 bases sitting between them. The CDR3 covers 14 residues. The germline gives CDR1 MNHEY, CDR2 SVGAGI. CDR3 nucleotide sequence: TGTGCCAGCAGTCAGGGGGGTTACTACAATGAGCAGTTCTTC. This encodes CASSQGGYYNEQFF.

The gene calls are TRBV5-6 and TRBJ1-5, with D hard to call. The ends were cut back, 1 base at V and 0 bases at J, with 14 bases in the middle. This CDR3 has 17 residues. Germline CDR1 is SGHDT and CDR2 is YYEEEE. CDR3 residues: CASSLYWQSDSNQPQHF. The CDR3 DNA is TGTGCCAGCAGCTTGTATTGGCAGTCTGATAGCAATCAGCCCCAGCATTTT.

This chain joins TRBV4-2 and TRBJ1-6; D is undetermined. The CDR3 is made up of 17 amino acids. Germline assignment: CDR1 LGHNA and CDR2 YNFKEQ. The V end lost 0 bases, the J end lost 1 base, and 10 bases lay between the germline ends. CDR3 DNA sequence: TGTGCCAGCAGCCAAGATTTTCCCGTGTCCTATAATTCACCCCTCCACTTT. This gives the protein CASSQDFPVSYNSPLHF.

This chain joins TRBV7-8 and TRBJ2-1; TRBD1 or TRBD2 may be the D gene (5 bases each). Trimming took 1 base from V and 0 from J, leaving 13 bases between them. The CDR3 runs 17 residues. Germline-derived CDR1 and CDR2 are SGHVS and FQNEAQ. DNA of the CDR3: TGTGCCAGCAGCTTAGGGGGGTTTACGAGCTCCTACAATGAGCAGTTCTTC. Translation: CASSLGGFTSSYNEQFF.

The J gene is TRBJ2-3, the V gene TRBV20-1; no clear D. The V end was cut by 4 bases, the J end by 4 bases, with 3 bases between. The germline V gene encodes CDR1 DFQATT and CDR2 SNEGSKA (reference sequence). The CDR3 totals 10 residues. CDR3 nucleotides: TGCAGTGCTAAAGCAGATACGCAGTATTTT. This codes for CSAKADTQYF.

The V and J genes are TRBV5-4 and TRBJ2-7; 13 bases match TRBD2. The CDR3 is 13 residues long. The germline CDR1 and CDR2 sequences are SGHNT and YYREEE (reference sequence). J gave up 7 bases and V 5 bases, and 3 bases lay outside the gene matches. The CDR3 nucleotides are TGTGCCAGCAGACTAGCGGGGGGGAGGGAGCAGTACTTC. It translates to CASRLAGGREQYF.

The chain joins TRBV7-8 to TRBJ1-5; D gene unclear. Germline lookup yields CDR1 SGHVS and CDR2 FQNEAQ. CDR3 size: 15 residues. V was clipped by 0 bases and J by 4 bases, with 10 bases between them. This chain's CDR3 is CASSLAPGFNQPQHF. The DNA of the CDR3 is TGTGCCAGCAGCTTAGCGCCCGGGTTTAATCAGCCCCAGCATTTT.

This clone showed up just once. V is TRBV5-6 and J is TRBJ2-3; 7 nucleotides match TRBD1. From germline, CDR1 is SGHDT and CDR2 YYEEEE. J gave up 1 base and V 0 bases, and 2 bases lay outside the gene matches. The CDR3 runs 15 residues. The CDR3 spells CASSLGQGRTDTQYF. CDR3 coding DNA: TGTGCCAGCAGCTTGGGACAGGGTCGCACAGATACGCAGTATTTT.

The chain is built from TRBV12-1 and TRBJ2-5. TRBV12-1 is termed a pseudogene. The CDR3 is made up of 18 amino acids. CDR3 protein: CASSFNPRGPLGGETQYF. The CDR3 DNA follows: TGTGCCAGCAGCTTTAATCCGAGGGGACCCCTTGGGGGAGAGACCCAGTACTTC.

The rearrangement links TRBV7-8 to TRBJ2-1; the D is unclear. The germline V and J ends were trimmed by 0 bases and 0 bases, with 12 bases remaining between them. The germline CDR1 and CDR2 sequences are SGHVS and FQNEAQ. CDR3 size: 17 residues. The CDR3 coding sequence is TGTGCCAGCAGCTTAGCGTACGGCAGCAGCTCCTACAATGAGCAGTTCTTC. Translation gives CASSLAYGSSSYNEQFF.

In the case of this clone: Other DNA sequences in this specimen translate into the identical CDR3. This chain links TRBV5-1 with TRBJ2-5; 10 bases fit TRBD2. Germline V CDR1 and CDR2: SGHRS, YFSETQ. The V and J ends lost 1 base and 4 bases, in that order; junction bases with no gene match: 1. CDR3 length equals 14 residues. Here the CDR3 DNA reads TGCGCCAGCAGCTTGAGCGGGGGGGCAGAGACCCAGTACTTC. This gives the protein CASSLSGGAETQYF.

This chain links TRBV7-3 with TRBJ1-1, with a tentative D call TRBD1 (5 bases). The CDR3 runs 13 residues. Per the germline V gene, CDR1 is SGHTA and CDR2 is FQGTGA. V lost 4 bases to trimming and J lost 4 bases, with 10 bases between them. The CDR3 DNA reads TGTGCCAGCAGCTACGGGGGAAGCACTGAAGCTTTCTTT. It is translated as CASSYGGSTEAFF.

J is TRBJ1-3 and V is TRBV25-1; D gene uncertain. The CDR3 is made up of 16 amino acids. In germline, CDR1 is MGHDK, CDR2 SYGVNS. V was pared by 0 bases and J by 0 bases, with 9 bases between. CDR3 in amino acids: CASSEYIRSSGNTIYF. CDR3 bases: TGTGCCAGCAGTGAATATATCCGCTCCTCTGGAAACACCATATATTTT.

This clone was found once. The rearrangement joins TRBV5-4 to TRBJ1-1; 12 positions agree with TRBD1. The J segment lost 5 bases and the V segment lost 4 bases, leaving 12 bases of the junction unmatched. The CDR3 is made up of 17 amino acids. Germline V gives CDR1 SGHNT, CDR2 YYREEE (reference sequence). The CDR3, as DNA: TGTGCCAGCAGCGGACCCGGGACAGGGGGCCAGGGGACTGAAGCTTTCTTT. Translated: CASSGPGTGGQGTEAFF.

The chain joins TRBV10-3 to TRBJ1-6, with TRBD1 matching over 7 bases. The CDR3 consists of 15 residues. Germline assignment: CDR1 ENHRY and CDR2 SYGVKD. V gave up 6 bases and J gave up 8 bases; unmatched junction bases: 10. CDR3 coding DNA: TGTGCCATCAGGTTTACCGGGACAGATGATTCACCCCTCCACTTT. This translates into CAIRFTGTDDSPLHF.

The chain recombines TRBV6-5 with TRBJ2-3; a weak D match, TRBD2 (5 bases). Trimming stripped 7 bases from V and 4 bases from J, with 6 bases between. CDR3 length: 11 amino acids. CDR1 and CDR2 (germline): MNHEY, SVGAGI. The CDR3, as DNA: TGTGCCAGCAAGGGAGCAGATACGCAGTATTTT. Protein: CASKGADTQYF.

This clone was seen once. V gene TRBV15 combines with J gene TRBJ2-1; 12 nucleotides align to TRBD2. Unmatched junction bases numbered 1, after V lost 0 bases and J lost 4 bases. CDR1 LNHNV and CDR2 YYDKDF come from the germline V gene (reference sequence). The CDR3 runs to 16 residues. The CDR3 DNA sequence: TGTGCCACCAGCAGAGATGGACTAGCGGGGTACAATGAGCAGTTCTTC. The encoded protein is CATSRDGLAGYNEQFF. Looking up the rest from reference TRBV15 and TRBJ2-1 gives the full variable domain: DAMVIQNPRYQVTQFGKPVTLSCSQTLNHNVMYWYQQKSSQAPKLLFHYYDKDFNNEADTPDNFQSRRPNTSFCFLDIRSPGLGDTAMYLCATSRDGLAGYNEQFFGPGTRLTVL.